What follows are 14 T cell receptor beta chains derived from one specimen sequenced in a study of human T cells and chemical hapten exposure. Described time point: pre-sensitization, week 0. Treatment reported: therapeutic diphenylcyclopropenone sensitization with weekly scalp DPC. One entry per CDR3 protein, called by TCRdb with MiXCR from the RACE reads. The data contain tens of thousands of distinct CDR3 sequences, 12% to 15% of them singletons. The source material was whole blood, sampled in connection with sensitization to the hapten diphenylcyclopropenone (DPC). Source of these receptors: a woman aged 45-59 years with alopecia areata. Some clones in this sample may be carry-over from other donors' samples.

This clonotype appeared a few times. The chain links TRBV15 to TRBJ2-1; 7 bases match TRBD1. V trimming: 2 bases; J trimming: 3 bases; junction bases outside the gene matches: 4. The CDR3 runs 15 residues. Germline V lookup: CDR1 LNHNV, CDR2 YYDKDF (reference sequence). In DNA, the CDR3 is TGTGCCACCAGCAGATTCTCAGGGGGCTACAATGAGCAGTTCTTC. It codes for CATSRFSGGYNEQFF.

This clonotype was seen a few times. The gene calls are TRBV30 and TRBJ1-4; D call uncertain. Deletions cut 2 bases from V and 2 bases from J, with 12 bases between. The germline V gene encodes CDR1 GTSNPN and CDR2 SVGIG (reference sequence). The CDR3 length is 15 residues. CDR3 loop: CAWSSKGNTNEKLFF. CDR3 nucleotides: TGTGCCTGGAGTTCGAAAGGGAACACTAATGAAAAACTGTTTTTT. The full variable domain, in which reference TRBV30 and TRBJ1-4 provide the parts outside the CDR3, is SQTIHQWPATLVQPVGSPLSLECTVEGTSNPNLYWYRQAAGRGLQLLFYSVGIGQISSEVPQNLSASRPQDRQFILSSKKLLLSDSGFYLCAWSSKGNTNEKLFFGSGTQLSVL.

This clonotype was recorded a few times. V gene TRBV3-1 combines with J gene TRBJ2-1; 14 nucleotides match TRBD2. Per the germline V gene, CDR1 is LGHDT and CDR2 is YNNKEL (reference sequence). There are 15 residues in the CDR3. With 4 bases clipped from V and 8 bases from J, the junction kept 4 bases outside the gene matches. CDR3 in amino acids: CASSPRLAGGDEQFF. The CDR3 DNA reads TGTGCCAGCAGCCCCCGACTAGCGGGAGGGGATGAGCAGTTCTTC.

The chain has TRBV6-5 and TRBJ2-7, with 11 bases aligning to TRBD2. Unmatched junction bases numbered 13, after V lost 7 bases and J lost 11 bases. Germline V CDR1 and CDR2: MNHEY, SVGAGI. CDR3 length equals 14 residues. DNA for the CDR3: TGTGCCAGCACTAAGGGGACTAGCGGTTTTCGAAAGTACTTC. It specifies CASTKGTSGFRKYF.

The V gene is TRBV20-1, the J gene TRBJ2-1; a possible D gene is TRBD1 (6 bases). The V gene lost 3 bases and the J gene lost 7 bases, with 13 bases spanning the gap. The CDR3 covers 13 residues. From germline, CDR1 is DFQATT and CDR2 SNEGSKA (reference sequence). CDR3 loop: CSASRRGVNEQFF. CDR3 DNA: TGCAGTGCTAGTCGCAGGGGCGTTAATGAGCAGTTCTTC.

The chain is built from TRBV20-1 and TRBJ2-7, with D possibly matching TRBD2 (6 bases). The CDR3 totals 12 residues. Per the germline V gene, CDR1 is DFQATT and CDR2 is SNEGSKA (reference sequence). Trimming pared 0 bases from V and 6 bases from J, leaving 9 bases between. The CDR3 DNA reads TGCAGTGCTAGAGATACTAGCACCGAGCAGTACTTC. It translates to CSARDTSTEQYF.

This chain connects TRBV29-1 to TRBJ2-5; tentatively, D is TRBD1 (5 bases). This CDR3 is 13 amino acids long. V was pared by 4 bases and J by 2 bases, with 11 bases between. Germline-derived CDR1 and CDR2 are SQVTM and ANQGSEA. The CDR3 bases are TGCAGCGTTGGGCCGACAGCTCAAGAGACCCAGTACTTC. Residues: CSVGPTAQETQYF.

This clonotype was counted between two and nine times. CDR3 DNA: TGTGCCAGCTCAGGGGAACAAGCTTTCTTT. It translates to CASSGEQAFF. The rearrangement uses TRBV7-9 and TRBJ1-1, with D possibly matching TRBD1 (6 bases). Per the germline V gene, CDR1 is SEHNR and CDR2 is FQNEAQ (reference sequence). This CDR3 comprises 10 residues. Trimming shortened V by 8 bases and J by 9 bases, and 10 bases separated the two germline ends.

This clonotype came up a few times. V and J are TRBV5-4 and TRBJ2-3, with 8 nucleotides matching TRBD1. The CDR3 covers 15 residues. From germline, CDR1 is SGHNT and CDR2 YYREEE (reference sequence). Losses at the gene ends were 0 bases for V and 10 bases for J; bases not matched to a gene: 10. The CDR3 region has the DNA TGTGCCAGCAGCTTGGATTCGGACAGGGCTTCCTCGCAGTATTTT. It is translated as CASSLDSDRASSQYF.

This clonotype was picked up many times. This chain connects TRBV7-9 to TRBJ1-2, with a tentative D call TRBD1 (5 bases). V lost 5 bases and J 4 bases, leaving 14 bases between the germline ends. The germline CDR1 and CDR2 sequences are SEHNR and FQNEAQ (reference sequence). The CDR3 spans 14 residues. For the CDR3, the DNA is TGTGCCAGCAGCGTGATCGAGGGGCCCTATGGCTACACCTTC. It codes for CASSVIEGPYGYTF.

This clonotype was counted only a few times. This rearrangement joins TRBV29-1 to TRBJ2-1, with D perhaps being TRBD1 or TRBD2 (5 bases each). The CDR3 has 13 amino acids. Germline V CDR1 and CDR2: SQVTM, ANQGSEA. The V gene lost 2 bases and the J gene lost 3 bases, with 8 bases spanning the gap. In DNA form, the CDR3 reads TGCAGCGTTGAATCGGGGCTCTACAATGAGCAGTTCTTC. This codes for CSVESGLYNEQFF.

This chain joins TRBV11-3 and TRBJ2-3, with TRBD1 matching 10 bases. V shed 5 bases and J 3 bases; nucleotides not matched to a gene: 5. In germline, CDR1 is SGHNT, CDR2 YENEEA. The CDR3 is 15 residues long. The CDR3 spells CASSRTGGRTDTQYF. The CDR3 region has the DNA TGTGCCAGCAGCCGGACAGGGGGGAGGACAGATACGCAGTATTTT.

This clonotype showed up many times. V is TRBV10-1 and J is TRBJ2-2, with D hard to call. The CDR3 length is 16 residues. Germline V gene data show CDR1 as WNHNN and CDR2 as SYGVQD (reference sequence). Trimming stripped 0 bases from V and 6 bases from J, with 14 bases between. CDR3 in amino acids: CASSESIYPGAGELFF. CDR3 nucleotides: TGCGCCAGCAGTGAGTCCATCTACCCCGGAGCCGGGGAGCTGTTTTTT.

The J gene is TRBJ1-5, the V gene TRBV28, with D maybe TRBD1 (6 bases). The CDR3 has 15 residues. CDR1 MDHEN and CDR2 SYDVKM come from the germline V gene. Trimming stripped 6 bases from V and 0 bases from J, with 12 bases between. The CDR3 loop is CASRVQGISNQPQHF. The CDR3 DNA sequence: TGTGCCAGCAGGGTACAGGGTATTAGCAATCAGCCCCAGCATTTT.